What follows are 24 T cell receptor beta chains derived from one specimen sequenced in a study of CD8 T cells in ankylosing spondylitis (dated by TCRdb to the late 2010s). Study-wide conclusions, independent of this receptor: A TCR beta motif of about 8 highly homologous amino acid variants appeared characteristic of blood from ankylosing spondylitis patients.

What these receptors recognize is not known. Receptor amplification or capture employed 5' RACE. The listed sequencing device is Illumina HiSeq 2500. TCRdb itself trimmed the public reads at Q25 with fastp, ran MiXCR and retained productive beta chains. Each entry merges the rows of one CDR3 protein and shows their most common DNA and genes. The sample table contains hundreds of thousands of distinct CDR3 sequences; only one count was recorded for more than 25% of them. The ten largest clones capture about 0.89% of the sample. The sequenced material came from blood, either unsorted or a sorted T cell fraction (not recorded which). Receptor source: a male donor with ankylosing spondylitis.

This sequence joins TRBV20-1 and TRBJ2-1; 10 bases are a match to TRBD1. Trimming took 5 bases from V and 1 from J; bases not matched to a gene: 5. The germline gives CDR1 DFQATT, CDR2 SNEGSKA (reference sequence). There are 15 residues in the CDR3. The CDR3 protein is CSAEDRGSSYNEQFF. CDR3 bases: TGCAGTGCTGAGGACAGGGGGTCTTCCTACAATGAGCAGTTCTTC.

This chain joins TRBV20-1 and TRBJ1-1; no firm D call. V lost 4 bases and J 10 bases, leaving 13 bases between the germline ends. The CDR3 spans 11 residues. The V gene's germline CDR1 is DFQATT and CDR2 SNEGSKA (reference sequence). Written as DNA, the CDR3 is TGCAGTGCTAATGGTCCTTTCGGAGCTTTCTTT. Amino acid sequence: CSANGPFGAFF.

The chain combines TRBV4-1 with TRBJ2-2; 9 bases map to TRBD2. V trimming: 1 base; J trimming: 7 bases; junction bases outside the gene matches: 4. CDR3 size: 15 residues. The V gene's germline CDR1 is MGHRA and CDR2 YSYEKL. Written as DNA, the CDR3 is TGCGCCAGCAGCCAAGGCGGGAGGGCCGACGGGGAGCTGTTTTTT. This sequence encodes CASSQGGRADGELFF.

This clonotype was seen more than once but under ten times. The chain recombines TRBV5-6 with TRBJ2-2; 10 bases line up with TRBD2. V gave up 5 bases and J gave up 0 bases; unmatched junction bases: 4. CDR3 length equals 16 residues. The V gene's germline CDR1 is SGHDT and CDR2 YYEEEE. For the CDR3, the DNA is TGTGCCAGCAGACTAGCGGGGTCCTCGAACACCGGGGAGCTGTTTTTT. It translates to CASRLAGSSNTGELFF.

This chain joins TRBV30 and TRBJ1-6; 8 bases line up with TRBD1. The CDR3 consists of 12 residues. V shed 3 bases and J 12 bases; nucleotides not matched to a gene: 4. CDR1 is GTSNPN, CDR2 SVGIG, per germline (reference sequence). CDR3 region: CAWRDREEPLHF. CDR3 nucleotides: TGTGCCTGGAGGGACAGGGAGGAACCCCTCCACTTT.

This rearrangement joins TRBV3-1 to TRBJ1-2; D perhaps matches TRBD1 (5 bases). Trimming took 0 bases from V and 8 from J, leaving 16 bases between them. In germline, CDR1 is LGHDT, CDR2 YNNKEL (reference sequence). The CDR3 is 15 residues long. Here the CDR3 DNA reads TGTGCCAGCAGCCAAGAGTCGCGGGGCGTAGAGGGCTACACCTTC. Residues: CASSQESRGVEGYTF.

This clonotype turned up a few times. The rearrangement links TRBV7-2 to TRBJ1-1, with D hard to call. The CDR3 is 14 residues long. Trimming stripped 3 bases from V and 0 bases from J, with 8 bases between. CDR1 is SGHTA, CDR2 FQGNSA, per germline. CDR3 DNA: TGTGCCAGCAGCTTCTCTTCTATGAACACTGAAGCTTTCTTT. This gives the protein CASSFSSMNTEAFF.

This clonotype was detected a few times. This chain connects TRBV20-1 to TRBJ1-2; D not resolved. V lost 5 bases and J 3 bases, leaving 7 bases between the germline ends. Germline CDR1 reads DFQATT; CDR2 reads SNEGSKA (reference sequence). CDR3 size: 11 residues. The DNA of the CDR3 is TGCAGTGCTCGGACGGACTATGGCTACACCTTC. This translates into CSARTDYGYTF.

This clonotype was picked up a small number of times. CDR3 residues: CASSLVPGVENTQYF. The CDR3 DNA reads TGTGCCAGCAGCTTAGTCCCTGGGGTTGAAAATACGCAGTATTTT. This chain joins TRBV7-9 and TRBJ2-3; the D is unclear. Germline CDR1 SEHNR, CDR2 FQNEAQ (reference sequence). The length of the CDR3 is 15 residues. Trimming shortened V by 1 base and J by 7 bases, and 15 bases separated the two germline ends.

In its sample, this clonotype was seen a few times. The chain carries TRBV4-2 and TRBJ2-1; 7 bases are shared with TRBD2. The J segment lost 4 bases and the V segment lost 3 bases, leaving 12 bases of the junction unmatched. The CDR3 is made up of 17 amino acids. Germline V CDR1 and CDR2: LGHNA, YNFKEQ. The CDR3 DNA sequence: TGTGCCAGCAGCCAGGTGATGGGTCGCGGGAGTTACAATGAGCAGTTCTTC. It specifies CASSQVMGRGSYNEQFF.

To note about this clonotype: It may be a read error: a sequence one base away is much more abundant. The genes are TRBV11-2 and TRBJ1-1; D call uncertain. Germline CDR1 and CDR2: SGHAT and FQNNGV. This CDR3 has 11 amino acids. V lost 3 bases and J lost 6, with 5 bases in between. The DNA for the CDR3 is TGTGCCAGCAGCTTGGTCTCTGAAGCTTTCTTT. Translated, it gives CASSLVSEAFF.

The rearrangement uses TRBV20-1 and TRBJ1-5, with D perhaps TRBD1 (5 bases). This CDR3 is built from 13 residues. Germline V lookup: CDR1 DFQATT, CDR2 SNEGSKA (reference sequence). The V end lost 6 bases, the J end lost 3 bases, and 12 bases lay between the germline ends. CDR3 protein: CSAIRGLNQPQHF. The CDR3 nucleotides are TGCAGTGCCATTAGGGGTCTCAATCAGCCCCAGCATTTT.

This clonotype was detected a few times. The chain couples TRBV12-3 or TRBV12-4 to TRBJ2-7, with TRBD1 matching over 10 bases. CDR3 length equals 15 residues. The J segment lost 6 bases and the V segment lost 6 bases, leaving 11 bases of the junction unmatched. CDR3 coding DNA: TGTGCCAGCAGCCGAAATCGGGACAGGGGTCGCGAGCAGTACTTC. This gives the protein CASSRNRDRGREQYF.

V and J are TRBV7-2 and TRBJ2-3; TRBD1 matches at 9 bases. Germline CDR1 and CDR2: SGHTA and FQGNSA. V was clipped by 5 bases and J by 6 bases; unmatched bases: 6. The CDR3 is 14 residues long. CDR3 in DNA: TGTGCCAGCAGCCCTGGACAGGGGTCGGATACGCAGTATTTT. Encoded protein: CASSPGQGSDTQYF.

This clonotype was counted ten times or more. Sequence at one end of the junction differs from germline and may be a read error. The chain recombines TRBV12-3 or TRBV12-4 with TRBJ1-2; 7 bases align to TRBD1. This CDR3 is built from 14 residues. The CDR3 coding sequence is TGTGCCAGCAGCTTAGGACAGGCCAACTATGGCTACACCTTC. This gives the protein CASSLGQANYGYTF.

The chain is built from TRBV10-3 and TRBJ1-2; D gene uncertain. CDR3 size: 15 residues. Germline loops: CDR1 ENHRY, CDR2 SYGVKD. The V end was cut by 5 bases, the J end by 1 base, with 14 bases between. In nucleotides, the CDR3 is TGTGCCATCAGTCCCGGGATGCGTAGTAACTATGGCTACACCTTC. Encoded protein: CAISPGMRSNYGYTF.

The rearrangement links TRBV7-8 to TRBJ2-3; D call uncertain. The V gene lost 5 bases and the J gene lost 12 bases, with 18 bases spanning the gap. CDR1 is SGHVS, CDR2 FQNEAQ, per germline. CDR3 length: 13 residues. As DNA, the CDR3 is TGTGCCAGCAGCGGAAGTGGCCTCGGTGCCCAGTATTTT. It specifies CASSGSGLGAQYF.

This rearrangement joins TRBV6-1 to TRBJ2-7; TRBD1 matches at 9 bases. Germline lookup yields CDR1 MNHNS and CDR2 SASEGT. The CDR3 is 15 amino acids. V was clipped by 4 bases and J by 4 bases; unmatched bases: 8. This CDR3 is CASSAEQGAAYEQYF. The CDR3 DNA reads TGTGCCAGCAGTGCAGAACAGGGGGCAGCGTACGAGCAGTACTTC.

This clonotype was counted a few times. The chain recombines TRBV20-1 with TRBJ2-7; a weak D match, TRBD1 (5 bases). Trimming removed 7 bases from V and 3 bases from J, with 25 bases in between. Germline lookup yields CDR1 DFQATT and CDR2 SNEGSKA (reference sequence). The CDR3 spans 16 residues. The CDR3 sequence: CSVQLLRRWGLYEQYF. For the CDR3, the DNA is TGCAGTGTTCAACTCCTAAGACGGTGGGGCCTCTACGAGCAGTACTTC.

The rearrangement links TRBV10-3 to TRBJ2-1, with D possibly matching TRBD1 (5 bases). Trimming took off 2 bases at V and 9 bases at J, with 14 bases between the two ends. The CDR3 spans 14 residues. Germline V gene sequence: CDR1 ENHRY, CDR2 SYGVKD. The CDR3 reads CAISEGRVDTEQFF. The CDR3 DNA reads TGTGCCATCAGTGAGGGCAGGGTAGACACTGAGCAGTTCTTC.

This clonotype was found a few times. The J gene is TRBJ1-5, the V gene TRBV7-2, with 7 bases lining up with TRBD1. V was pared by 5 bases and J by 6 bases, with 7 bases of the junction left unmatched. CDR3 length: 14 residues. Germline V lookup: CDR1 SGHTA, CDR2 FQGNSA. CDR3 sequence (DNA): TGTGCCAGCAGCAACTTGGCAGGGGGTCAGCCCCAGCATTTT. Amino acids: CASSNLAGGQPQHF.

This chain joins TRBV20-1 and TRBJ2-5; D unresolved. With 6 bases removed from V and 5 bases from J, the gap between germline ends came to 22 bases. This CDR3 contains 15 residues. Germline V CDR1 and CDR2: DFQATT, SNEGSKA (reference sequence). For the CDR3, the DNA is TGCAGTGCCGACCCTGTGGCAGATGGTAGGGAGACCCAGTACTTC. Translated, it gives CSADPVADGRETQYF.

This clonotype was detected only a few times. The gene calls are TRBV5-1 and TRBJ2-3, with D tentatively TRBD1 (6 bases). The ends were cut back, 2 bases at V and 2 bases at J, with 9 bases in the middle. The CDR3 contains 14 residues. Germline V CDR1 and CDR2: SGHRS, YFSETQ. CDR3: CASSLGDTTDTQYF. The CDR3 nucleotides are TGCGCCAGCAGCTTAGGGGACACCACAGATACGCAGTATTTT.

This clonotype showed up just a few times. V is TRBV7-8 and J is TRBJ1-1, with D unclear. The CDR3 runs to 13 residues. Germline lookup yields CDR1 SGHVS and CDR2 FQNEAQ. Trimming left V 7 bases short and J 0 bases short, with 9 bases between. This CDR3 is CASKYGVNTEAFF. The CDR3 region has the DNA TGTGCCAGCAAATACGGGGTGAACACTGAAGCTTTCTTT.